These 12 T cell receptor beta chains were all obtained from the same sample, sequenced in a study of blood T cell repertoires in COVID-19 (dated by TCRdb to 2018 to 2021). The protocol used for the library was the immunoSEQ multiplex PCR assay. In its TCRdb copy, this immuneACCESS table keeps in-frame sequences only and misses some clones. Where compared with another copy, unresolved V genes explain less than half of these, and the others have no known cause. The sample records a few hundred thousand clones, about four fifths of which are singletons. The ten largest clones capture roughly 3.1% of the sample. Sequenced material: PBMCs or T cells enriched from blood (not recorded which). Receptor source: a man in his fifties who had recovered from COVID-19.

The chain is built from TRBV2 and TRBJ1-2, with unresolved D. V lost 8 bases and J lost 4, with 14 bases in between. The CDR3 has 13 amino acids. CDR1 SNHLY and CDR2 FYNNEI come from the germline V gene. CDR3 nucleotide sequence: TGTGCCAGCTTCGGGAGGAGCAGCTATGGCTACACCTTC. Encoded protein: CASFGRSSYGYTF.

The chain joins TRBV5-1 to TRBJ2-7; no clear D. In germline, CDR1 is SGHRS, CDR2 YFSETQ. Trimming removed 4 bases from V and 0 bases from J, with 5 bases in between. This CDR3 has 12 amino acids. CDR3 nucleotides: TGCGCCAGCAGCGCGAGCTCCTACGAGCAGTACTTC. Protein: CASSASSYEQYF.

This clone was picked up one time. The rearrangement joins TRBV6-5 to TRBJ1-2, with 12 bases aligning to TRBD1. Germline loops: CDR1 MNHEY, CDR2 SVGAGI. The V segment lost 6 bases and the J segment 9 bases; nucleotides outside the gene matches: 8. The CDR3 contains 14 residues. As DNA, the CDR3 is TGTGCCAGCAGCGGCTGGGGGACAGGGGGCAGCTACACCTTC. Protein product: CASSGWGTGGSYTF.

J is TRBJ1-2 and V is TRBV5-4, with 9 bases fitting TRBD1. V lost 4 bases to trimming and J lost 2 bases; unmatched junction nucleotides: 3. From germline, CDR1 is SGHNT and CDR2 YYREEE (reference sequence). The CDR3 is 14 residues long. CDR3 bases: TGTGCCAGCAGCGCGGACAGGGGAAACTATGGCTACACCTTC. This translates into CASSADRGNYGYTF.

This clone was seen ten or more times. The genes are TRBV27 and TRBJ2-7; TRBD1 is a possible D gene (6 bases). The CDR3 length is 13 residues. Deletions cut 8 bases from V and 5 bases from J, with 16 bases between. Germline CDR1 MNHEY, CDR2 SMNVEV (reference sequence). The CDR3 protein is CASRNSGEHEQYF. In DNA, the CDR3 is TGTGCCAGCCGAAACTCAGGGGAGCACGAGCAGTACTTC.

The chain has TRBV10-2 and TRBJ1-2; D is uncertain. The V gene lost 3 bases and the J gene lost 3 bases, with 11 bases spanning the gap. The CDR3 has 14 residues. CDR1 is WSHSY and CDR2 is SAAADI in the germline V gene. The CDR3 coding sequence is TGCGCCAGCAGTGATGTGGGCCAGGACTATGGCTACACCTTC. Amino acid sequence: CASSDVGQDYGYTF.

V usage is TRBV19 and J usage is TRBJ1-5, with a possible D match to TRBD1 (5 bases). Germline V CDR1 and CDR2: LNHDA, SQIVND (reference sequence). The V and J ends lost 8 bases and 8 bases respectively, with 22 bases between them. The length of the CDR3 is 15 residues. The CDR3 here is CASCVLWAGGEPQHF. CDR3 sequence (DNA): TGTGCCAGTTGCGTACTTTGGGCGGGGGGGGAGCCCCAGCATTTT.

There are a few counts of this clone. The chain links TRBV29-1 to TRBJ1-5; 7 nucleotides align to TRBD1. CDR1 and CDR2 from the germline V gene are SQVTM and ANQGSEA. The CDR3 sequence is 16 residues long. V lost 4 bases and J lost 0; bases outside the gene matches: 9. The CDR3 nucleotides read TGCAGCGTTGTGACCGGGACAGATTATAGCAATCAGCCCCAGCATTTT. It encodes CSVVTGTDYSNQPQHF.

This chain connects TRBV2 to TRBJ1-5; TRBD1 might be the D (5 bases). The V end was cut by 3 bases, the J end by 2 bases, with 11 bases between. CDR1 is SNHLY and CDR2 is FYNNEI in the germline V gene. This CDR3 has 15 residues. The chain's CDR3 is CASSDKGLGNQPQHF. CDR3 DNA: TGTGCCAGCAGTGACAAGGGGTTGGGCAATCAGCCCCAGCATTTT.

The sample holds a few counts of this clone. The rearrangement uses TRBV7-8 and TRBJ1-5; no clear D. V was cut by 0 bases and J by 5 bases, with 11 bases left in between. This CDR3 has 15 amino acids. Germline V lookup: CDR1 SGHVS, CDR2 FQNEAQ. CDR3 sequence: CASSLALRGDQPQHF. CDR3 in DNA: TGTGCCAGCAGCTTAGCGCTGAGAGGTGATCAGCCCCAGCATTTT.

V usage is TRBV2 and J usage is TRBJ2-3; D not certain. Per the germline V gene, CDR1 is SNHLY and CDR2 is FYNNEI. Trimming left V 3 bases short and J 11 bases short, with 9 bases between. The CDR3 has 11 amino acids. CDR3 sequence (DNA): TGTGCCAGCAGTGAGTTGACACGGCAGTATTTT. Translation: CASSELTRQYF.

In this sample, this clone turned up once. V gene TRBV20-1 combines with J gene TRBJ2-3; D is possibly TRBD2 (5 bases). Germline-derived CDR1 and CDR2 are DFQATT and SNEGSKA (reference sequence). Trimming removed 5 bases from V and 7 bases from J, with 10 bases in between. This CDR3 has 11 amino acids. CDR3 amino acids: CSAYRDYTQYF. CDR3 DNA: TGCAGTGCTTACCGGGATTATACGCAGTATTTT.